What follows are 10 T cell receptor beta chains derived from one specimen sequenced in a study of blood T cell repertoires in COVID-19. The data were produced by immunoSEQ multiplex PCR, yet TCRdb's version contains in-frame clones alone and is incomplete. The table records more than 400,000 clones, roughly 87% of them present only once. The sequenced material came from PBMCs or T cells enriched from blood (not recorded which). The source is a man younger than 30 who had recovered from COVID-19.

The rearrangement joins TRBV9 to TRBJ2-3; D is ambiguous. Germline CDR1 and CDR2: SGDLS and YYNGEE. Between the trimmed V and J ends, which lost 4 bases and 6 bases, there was a span of 12 bases. The CDR3 is made up of 13 amino acids. The CDR3 is CASSPPPRDTQYF. As DNA, the CDR3 is TGTGCCAGCAGCCCCCCTCCTCGGGATACGCAGTATTTT.

CDR3 in DNA: TGTGCCAGCAGTGTCAGTGAGACAGGGGGCAATCAGCCCCAGCATTTT. Its protein is CASSVSETGGNQPQHF. The chain uses TRBV6-1 and TRBJ1-5; 8 nucleotides align to TRBD1. CDR1 and CDR2 from the germline V gene are MNHNS and SASEGT. The CDR3 extends over 16 amino acids. V lost 4 bases, J lost 2 bases, and 7 bases stayed unmatched.

The rearrangement uses TRBV19 and TRBJ2-7; 7 nucleotides agree with TRBD1. V was pared by 5 bases and J by 0 bases, with 4 bases of the junction left unmatched. The CDR3 sequence is 14 residues long. Germline loops: CDR1 LNHDA, CDR2 SQIVND (reference sequence). CDR3 residues: CASSQTGDSYEQYF. The CDR3 coding sequence is TGTGCCAGTAGTCAAACAGGGGACTCCTACGAGCAGTACTTC.

The chain employs TRBV24-1 and TRBJ2-2; the match to TRBD1 covers 11 bases. Germline CDR1 is KGHDR and CDR2 is SFDVKD. The CDR3 is 16 residues long. The ends lost 3 bases at V and 7 bases at J; junction bases unmatched: 6. CDR3 region: CATSDIWTGGHGELFF. CDR3 coding DNA: TGTGCCACCAGTGATATATGGACAGGGGGCCACGGGGAGCTGTTTTTT.

This sequence joins TRBV2 and TRBJ2-4, with 9 positions matching TRBD2. V lost 6 bases and J lost 4; bases outside the gene matches: 10. The CDR3 contains 16 residues. CDR1 is SNHLY and CDR2 is FYNNEI in the germline V gene. CDR3 sequence reads: CASRDRLAEGKNIQYF. The CDR3 DNA is TGTGCCAGCAGGGATCGACTAGCGGAAGGGAAAAACATTCAGTACTTC.

CDR3: CAWSVDSDNEKLFF. For the CDR3, the DNA is TGTGCCTGGAGTGTTGACAGTGATAATGAAAAACTGTTTTTT. The rearrangement joins TRBV30 to TRBJ1-4, with D tentatively TRBD1 (5 bases). Looked up from germline, CDR1 is GTSNPN and CDR2 is SVGIG (reference sequence). This CDR3 spans 14 amino acids. Trimming took 0 bases from V and 4 from J, leaving 9 bases between them.

The chain links TRBV29-1 to TRBJ2-1; 12 bases are a match to TRBD2. V lost 0 bases and J lost 3; bases outside the gene matches: 6. Germline V gives CDR1 SQVTM, CDR2 ANQGSEA. The CDR3 extends over 17 amino acids. CDR3 nucleotides: TGCAGCGTTGAAGACCCTAGCGGGAGGGCCGGCTACAATGAGCAGTTCTTC. Translation: CSVEDPSGRAGYNEQFF.

This clone was observed a single time. J is TRBJ1-5 and V is TRBV15; unclear D gene. There are 14 residues in the CDR3. Germline values: CDR1 LNHNV, CDR2 YYDKDF (reference sequence). The V end lost 3 bases, the J end lost 5 bases, and 11 bases lay between the germline ends. The CDR3 bases are TGTGCCACCAGCAGGGAGGCGGGATATCAGCCCCAGCATTTT. This sequence encodes CATSREAGYQPQHF.

The chain recombines TRBV24-1 with TRBJ1-2; TRBD1 matches 8 bases. Germline V gene sequence: CDR1 KGHDR, CDR2 SFDVKD. Trimming took 4 bases from V and 8 from J; bases not matched to a gene: 11. CDR3 size: 15 residues. CDR3 amino acids: CATSENMDREEGYTF. The CDR3 DNA sequence: TGTGCCACCAGTGAAAACATGGACAGGGAGGAGGGCTACACCTTC.

This sequence joins TRBV5-4 and TRBJ2-7; 7 bases agree with TRBD1. The germline V gene has CDR1 SGHNT and CDR2 YYREEE (reference sequence). The CDR3 runs to 14 residues. V trimming: 3 bases; J trimming: 11 bases; junction bases outside the gene matches: 14. The CDR3 spells CASSSGQDDRIKYF. The CDR3 coding sequence is TGTGCCAGCAGCTCAGGACAGGATGATCGGATAAAGTACTTC. Together with reference TRBV5-4 and TRBJ2-7, the CDR3 gives the full variable domain: ETGVTQSPTHLIKTRGQQVTLRCSSQSGHNTVSWYQQALGQGPQFIFQYYREEENGRGNFPPRFSGLQFPNYSSELNVNALELDDSALYLCASSSGQDDRIKYFGPGTRLTVT.